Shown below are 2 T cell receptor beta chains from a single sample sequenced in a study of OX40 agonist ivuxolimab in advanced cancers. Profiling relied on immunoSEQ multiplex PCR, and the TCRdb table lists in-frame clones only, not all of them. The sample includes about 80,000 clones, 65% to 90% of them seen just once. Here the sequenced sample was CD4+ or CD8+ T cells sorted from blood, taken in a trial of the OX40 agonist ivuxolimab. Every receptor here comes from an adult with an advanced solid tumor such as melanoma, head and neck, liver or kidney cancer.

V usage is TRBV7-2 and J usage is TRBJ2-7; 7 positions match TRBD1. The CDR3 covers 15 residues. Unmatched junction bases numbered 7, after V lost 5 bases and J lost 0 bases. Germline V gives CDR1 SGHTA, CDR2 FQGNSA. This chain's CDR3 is CASSGQGVRSYEQYF. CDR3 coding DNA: TGTGCCAGCAGCGGCCAGGGGGTCCGCTCCTACGAGCAGTACTTC.

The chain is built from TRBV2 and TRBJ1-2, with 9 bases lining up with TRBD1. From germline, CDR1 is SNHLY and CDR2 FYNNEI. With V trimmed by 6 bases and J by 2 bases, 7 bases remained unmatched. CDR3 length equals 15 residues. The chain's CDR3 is CASRIQGATNYGYTF. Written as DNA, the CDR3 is TGTGCCAGCAGGATACAGGGGGCAACGAACTATGGCTACACCTTC.